The 11 T cell receptor beta chains listed next were all sequenced from one sample in a study of blood T cell repertoires in COVID-19. Assay: immunoSEQ multiplex PCR; the TCRdb copy retains only in-frame clones and omits some. The sample contains approximately 250,000 clones, 86% of which appear only once. The sample consisted of peripheral blood. The source is a man in his forties with active or convalescent COVID-19.

The V call is TRBV2, the J call TRBJ2-1; 8 nucleotides align to TRBD1. The CDR3 covers 16 residues. V was pared by 6 bases and J by 2 bases, with 9 bases of the junction left unmatched. In germline, CDR1 is SNHLY, CDR2 FYNNEI. CDR3 sequence: CASRSGTGETYNEQFF. The DNA for the CDR3 is TGTGCCAGCAGATCCGGGACAGGCGAGACCTACAATGAGCAGTTCTTC.

The genes are TRBV28 and TRBJ2-7; no reliable D call. There are 13 residues in the CDR3. In germline, CDR1 is MDHEN, CDR2 SYDVKM. V dropped 3 bases and J dropped 6 bases, with 12 bases sitting between them. The DNA of the CDR3 is TGTGCCAGCAGTTTGGCCCGCAATGCCGAGCAGTACTTC. This encodes CASSLARNAEQYF.

This chain links TRBV28 with TRBJ2-7; no reliable D call. The CDR3 runs to 11 residues. V was trimmed by 3 bases and J by 5 bases, leaving 5 bases between them. The germline gives CDR1 MDHEN, CDR2 SYDVKM. The CDR3 DNA reads as TGTGCCAGCAGTTTTTATGACGAGCAGTACTTC. It yields the protein CASSFYDEQYF.

The sample holds one count of this clone. This sequence joins TRBV12-3 or TRBV12-4 and TRBJ2-7, with D perhaps matching TRBD2 (5 bases). CDR3 length: 12 amino acids. The V end was cut by 7 bases, the J end by 3 bases, with 10 bases between. CDR3 residues: CASTPGDYEQYF. The CDR3 DNA follows: TGTGCCAGCACCCCCGGGGACTACGAGCAGTACTTC.

The V gene is TRBV7-8, the J gene TRBJ1-4, with D possibly being TRBD1 (5 bases). The V gene's germline CDR1 is SGHVS and CDR2 FQNEAQ. V was pared by 3 bases and J by 6 bases, with 11 bases between. The CDR3 spans 14 residues. The CDR3 DNA sequence: TGTGCCAGCAGCTTCAGGGTGATCGATGAAAAACTGTTTTTT. Encoded protein: CASSFRVIDEKLFF.

This clone was observed once. The chain combines TRBV2 with TRBJ1-2; TRBD1 matches 7 bases. V was pared by 5 bases and J by 4 bases, with 10 bases of the junction left unmatched. The germline gives CDR1 SNHLY, CDR2 FYNNEI. The CDR3 extends over 15 amino acids. In nucleotides, the CDR3 is TGTGCCAGCAGTCCAACCGGGACAGAAAGCTATGGCTACACCTTC. Its protein product is CASSPTGTESYGYTF.

The CDR3 DNA reads TGTGCCAGCAGTCTAACAGGTCGCGGCGGGGAGCTGTTTTTT. It yields the protein CASSLTGRGGELFF. The chain recombines TRBV27 with TRBJ2-2; D might be TRBD1 (5 bases). Trimming took off 5 bases at V and 7 bases at J, with 14 bases between the two ends. Germline V gene sequence: CDR1 MNHEY, CDR2 SMNVEV (reference sequence). The CDR3 has 14 residues.

The chain recombines TRBV5-1 with TRBJ1-1; a possible D gene is TRBD1 (5 bases). Germline CDR1 SGHRS, CDR2 YFSETQ. V lost 2 bases to trimming and J lost 3 bases, with 14 bases between them. This CDR3 spans 15 amino acids. CDR3 loop: CASSFVGQSYTEAFF. CDR3 nucleotides: TGCGCCAGCAGCTTTGTGGGGCAGTCATACACTGAAGCTTTCTTT.

The V and J genes are TRBV27 and TRBJ2-3, with D tentatively TRBD2 (6 bases). From germline, CDR1 is MNHEY and CDR2 SMNVEV (reference sequence). The CDR3 loop spans 13 amino acids. V lost 2 bases and J lost 8, with 11 bases in between. The CDR3 sequence: CASSLGRRGTQYF. Written as DNA, the CDR3 is TGTGCCAGCAGTTTAGGCCGGCGGGGTACGCAGTATTTT.

V is TRBV7-9 and J is TRBJ1-6; 7 bases map to TRBD1. J gave up 12 bases and V 1 base, and 3 bases lay outside the gene matches. This CDR3 has 13 residues. Germline V lookup: CDR1 SEHNR, CDR2 FQNEAQ (reference sequence). CDR3 coding DNA: TGTGCCAGCAGCTTAGGACAGGGACGACCCCTCCACTTT. Protein sequence: CASSLGQGRPLHF.

This clone appeared a few times. The chain carries TRBV30 and TRBJ2-7; 9 positions agree with TRBD2. The CDR3 has 12 residues. V was clipped by 5 bases and J by 4 bases; unmatched bases: 3. Looked up from germline, CDR1 is GTSNPN and CDR2 is SVGIG (reference sequence). The CDR3 DNA is TGTGCCTGGTCGACTAGCGGATACGAGCAGTACTTC. Amino acids: CAWSTSGYEQYF.